The 23 T cell receptor beta chains listed next were all sequenced from one sample in a study of blood T cell repertoires in COVID-19. Repertoires were generated with immunoSEQ multiplex PCR, while TCRdb's copy carries only in-frame clones and drops some. Among 95,000 or so clones listed, about 85% were seen once. Sequencing was done on a sample of peripheral blood. These receptor sequences come from a man at least 80 years old with active or convalescent COVID-19.

The V and J genes are TRBV27 and TRBJ1-2; 7 positions match TRBD1. Trimming took 4 bases from V and 2 from J; bases not matched to a gene: 10. CDR3 size: 16 residues. Germline CDR1 and CDR2: MNHEY and SMNVEV (reference sequence). Here the CDR3 DNA reads TGTGCCAGCAGTTCTACACGGGGCAGGGGGAACTATGGCTACACCTTC. Encoded protein: CASSSTRGRGNYGYTF.

The genes are TRBV3-1 (or the pseudogene TRBV3-2) and TRBJ1-2; TRBD1 agrees at 7 bases. The CDR3 is 12 residues long. The germline CDR1 and CDR2 sequences are LGHDT and YNNKEL (reference sequence). V was pared by 2 bases and J by 8 bases, with 2 bases of the junction left unmatched. In DNA form, the CDR3 reads TGTGCCAGCAGCCAAAACAGGGGCGGCTACACCTTC. Amino acid sequence: CASSQNRGGYTF.

This chain links TRBV5-1 with TRBJ1-2, with D perhaps TRBD1 (5 bases). The V and J ends lost 1 base and 0 bases respectively, with 7 bases between them. Germline CDR1 reads SGHRS; CDR2 reads YFSETQ. The CDR3 sequence is 14 residues long. DNA of the CDR3: TGCGCCAGCAGCTTGACAGGATCTAACTATGGCTACACCTTC. This codes for CASSLTGSNYGYTF.

This clone has just a few counts. The J gene is TRBJ2-2, the V gene TRBV6-1, with D possibly being TRBD1 (6 bases). The V gene's germline CDR1 is MNHNS and CDR2 SASEGT. This CDR3 has 15 amino acids. The germline V and J ends were trimmed by 2 bases and 1 base, with 8 bases remaining between them. The CDR3 nucleotides read TGTGCCAGCAGTGAACCGACAGGGAACACCGGGGAGCTGTTTTTT. Residues: CASSEPTGNTGELFF.

V gene TRBV12-5 combines with J gene TRBJ1-1; D perhaps matches TRBD1 (6 bases). CDR3 size: 11 residues. Germline V CDR1 and CDR2: LGHNT, FRNRAP. V dropped 9 bases and J dropped 6 bases, with 11 bases sitting between them. CDR3 DNA: TGTGCTAGCCGAAACAGGGCTGAAGCTTTCTTT. Translating it yields CASRNRAEAFF.

The chain uses TRBV2 and TRBJ2-1, with a weak D call TRBD2 (5 bases). Trimming removed 7 bases from V and 5 bases from J, with 18 bases in between. From germline, CDR1 is SNHLY and CDR2 FYNNEI. The CDR3 has 15 residues. CDR3 protein: CASTSQWASNNEQFF. CDR3 nucleotides: TGTGCCAGCACCTCACAGTGGGCTAGCAACAATGAGCAGTTCTTC.

This clone was counted many times. The CDR3: CSGGADNEQFF. CDR3 nucleotides: TGCAGCGGGGGGGCGGACAATGAGCAGTTCTTC. This chain connects TRBV29-1 to TRBJ2-1; D may match TRBD1 or TRBD2 (6 bases each). With 7 bases removed from V and 5 bases from J, the gap between germline ends came to 9 bases. Per the germline V gene, CDR1 is SQVTM and CDR2 is ANQGSEA. CDR3 length: 11 amino acids.

The chain carries TRBV5-1 and TRBJ2-4; 7 bases line up with TRBD2. Germline CDR1 SGHRS, CDR2 YFSETQ. There are 17 residues in the CDR3. V lost 4 bases and J lost 0; bases outside the gene matches: 10. The CDR3, as DNA: TGCGCCAGCAGCACGGGGGGAGCGTCTCTAGCCAAAAACATTCAGTACTTC. Protein: CASSTGGASLAKNIQYF.

J is TRBJ1-2 and V is TRBV4-1; 7 bases are a match to TRBD1. Germline V gene sequence: CDR1 MGHRA, CDR2 YSYEKL. V lost 2 bases and J lost 0; bases outside the gene matches: 9. CDR3 length: 17 amino acids. The CDR3 nucleotides are TGCGCCAGCAGCCAACCGCCGGGACAGACCGCTAACTATGGCTACACCTTC. Amino acid sequence: CASSQPPGQTANYGYTF.

This clone appeared once. The chain couples TRBV3-1 (or the pseudogene TRBV3-2) to TRBJ2-7; 7 positions match TRBD1. CDR3 size: 15 residues. The J segment lost 2 bases and the V segment lost 1 base, leaving 5 bases of the junction unmatched. Germline lookup yields CDR1 LGHDT and CDR2 YNNKEL (reference sequence). The CDR3 DNA sequence: TGTGCCAGCAGCCAAGCCCCGGGACAGCCCTACGAGCAGTACTTC. Residues: CASSQAPGQPYEQYF.

J is TRBJ1-2 and V is TRBV3-1 (or the pseudogene TRBV3-2); no reliable D call. The V end lost 3 bases, the J end lost 8 bases, and 16 bases lay between the germline ends. Germline CDR1 reads LGHDT; CDR2 reads YNNKEL (reference sequence). The CDR3 spans 14 residues. CDR3: CASSHSRGVRGYTF. The CDR3 coding sequence is TGTGCCAGCAGCCACTCACGGGGTGTGCGGGGCTACACCTTC.

The CDR3, as DNA: TGTGCCAGCAGTTACCTGAGTGAGCAGTTCTTC. Amino acid sequence: CASSYLSEQFF. The chain recombines TRBV6-5 with TRBJ2-1; D is unresolved. Germline CDR1 is MNHEY and CDR2 is SVGAGI. The CDR3 has 11 residues. The V end was cut by 2 bases, the J end by 9 bases, with 5 bases between.

This chain links TRBV29-1 with TRBJ1-2, with 8 bases identical to TRBD1. Germline V gene lookup returns CDR1 SQVTM and CDR2 ANQGSEA. After removal of 6 bases from V and 1 base from J, the junction contained 7 bases not matched to a gene. The CDR3 contains 14 residues. The CDR3 DNA follows: TGCAGCGTGGGGGACAGGAGGAGTAACTATGGCTACACCTTC. It codes for CSVGDRRSNYGYTF.

The genes are TRBV7-9 and TRBJ1-2; 7 bases map to TRBD1. J was trimmed by 0 bases and V by 5 bases; bases with no gene match: 6. The germline V gene has CDR1 SEHNR and CDR2 FQNEAQ (reference sequence). The CDR3 is 15 residues long. In DNA form, the CDR3 reads TGTGCCAGCAGCGCCGGGGACAGAGCTAACTATGGCTACACCTTC. Protein product: CASSAGDRANYGYTF.

The genes are TRBV6-6 and TRBJ1-5; TRBD1 matches at 9 bases. With V trimmed by 5 bases and J by 2 bases, 10 bases remained unmatched. The length of the CDR3 is 17 residues. Germline CDR1 reads MNHNY; CDR2 reads SVGAGI (reference sequence). CDR3 region: CASSRDGQGIGNQPQHF. CDR3 nucleotide sequence: TGTGCCAGCAGTCGGGACGGACAGGGGATTGGCAATCAGCCCCAGCATTTT.

This chain connects TRBV15 to TRBJ2-7; perhaps TRBD2 as D (6 bases). The CDR3 is 13 amino acids. Germline CDR1 LNHNV, CDR2 YYDKDF (reference sequence). V lost 0 bases and J 6 bases, leaving 9 bases between the germline ends. The CDR3 reads CATSRDLGGEQYF. The CDR3 nucleotides read TGTGCCACCAGCAGAGATCTCGGGGGCGAGCAGTACTTC.

The genes are TRBV13 and TRBJ2-4, with 7 bases that match TRBD2. This CDR3 is 16 amino acids long. With 5 bases clipped from V and 4 bases from J, the junction kept 11 bases outside the gene matches. Germline CDR1 PRHDT, CDR2 FYEKMQ (reference sequence). CDR3 coding DNA: TGTGCCAGCAGCCGCTACGGGGGGAAAACTAAAAACATTCAGTACTTC. Translated: CASSRYGGKTKNIQYF.

This clone was seen only a few times. The CDR3 is CASSPPGQGNYGYTF. The CDR3 DNA follows: TGTGCCAGCAGCCCCCCGGGACAGGGTAACTATGGCTACACCTTC. V gene TRBV3-1 (or the pseudogene TRBV3-2) combines with J gene TRBJ1-2; TRBD1 matches at 9 bases. The CDR3 runs 15 residues. Per the germline V gene, CDR1 is LGHDT and CDR2 is YNNKEL (reference sequence). Germline trimming cut 4 bases from V and 1 base from J; bases unmatched to any gene: 4.

This sequence joins TRBV28 and TRBJ1-2; the match to TRBD1 covers 9 bases. Germline values: CDR1 MDHEN, CDR2 SYDVKM. With 5 bases clipped from V and 5 bases from J, the junction kept 9 bases outside the gene matches. The CDR3 loop spans 15 amino acids. CDR3 sequence: CASSTQTGGLYGYTF. CDR3 bases: TGTGCCAGCAGTACACAGACAGGGGGGCTTTATGGCTACACCTTC.

The chain employs TRBV29-1 and TRBJ1-1; D ambiguous. The CDR3 consists of 15 residues. V was pared by 2 bases and J by 1 base, with 14 bases between. Germline values: CDR1 SQVTM, CDR2 ANQGSEA. CDR3 sequence: CSVEPPGARNTEAFF. Here the CDR3 DNA reads TGCAGCGTTGAACCGCCGGGAGCCAGGAACACTGAAGCTTTCTTT. Drawing the rest from reference TRBV29-1 and TRBJ1-1, the complete variable domain is SAVISQKPSRDICQRGTSLTIQCQVDSQVTMMFWYRQQPGQSLTLIATANQGSEATYESGFVIDKFPISRPNLTFSTLTVSNMSPEDSSIYLCSVEPPGARNTEAFFGQGTRLTVV.

The V call is TRBV3-1 (or the pseudogene TRBV3-2), the J call TRBJ1-3; D is undetermined. The CDR3 totals 14 residues. The V and J ends lost 4 bases and 4 bases respectively, with 11 bases between them. CDR1 LGHDT and CDR2 YNNKEL come from the germline V gene (reference sequence). The CDR3 DNA reads TGTGCCAGCAGCCCGAGCGCTTACGGAAACACCATATATTTT. Its translation is CASSPSAYGNTIYF.

This chain links TRBV27 with TRBJ2-7; D perhaps matches TRBD1 (6 bases). The CDR3 loop spans 16 amino acids. CDR1 and CDR2 (germline): MNHEY, SMNVEV (reference sequence). V was shortened by 6 bases and J by 0 bases, with 18 bases between the two germline ends. CDR3: CASRELGDIFSYEQYF. In DNA form, the CDR3 reads TGTGCCAGCAGGGAATTGGGGGACATTTTCTCCTACGAGCAGTACTTC.

The chain joins TRBV24-1 to TRBJ2-3; TRBD2 agrees at 8 bases. Germline assignment: CDR1 KGHDR and CDR2 SFDVKD. The CDR3 extends over 15 amino acids. V lost 1 base, J lost 4 bases, and 3 bases stayed unmatched. The CDR3 DNA follows: TGTGCCACCAGTGATTTTAGCGGGGTGTCAGATACGCAGTATTTT. Translated: CATSDFSGVSDTQYF.